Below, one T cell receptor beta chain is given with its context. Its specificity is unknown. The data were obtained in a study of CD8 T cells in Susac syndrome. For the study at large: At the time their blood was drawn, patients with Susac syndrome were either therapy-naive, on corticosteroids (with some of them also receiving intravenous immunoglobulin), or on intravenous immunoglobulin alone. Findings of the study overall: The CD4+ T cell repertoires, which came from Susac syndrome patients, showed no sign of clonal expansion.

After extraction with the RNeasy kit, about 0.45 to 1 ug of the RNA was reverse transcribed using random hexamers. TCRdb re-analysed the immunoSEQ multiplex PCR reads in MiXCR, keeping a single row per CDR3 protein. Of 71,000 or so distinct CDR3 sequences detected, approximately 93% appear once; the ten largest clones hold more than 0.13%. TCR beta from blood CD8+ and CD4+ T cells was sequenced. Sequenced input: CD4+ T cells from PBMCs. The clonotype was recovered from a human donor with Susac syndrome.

The CDR3 reads CASSPPWRNEQFF. CDR3 DNA sequence: TGTGCCAGCAGCCCCCCCTGGAGGAATGAGCAGTTCTTC. The rearrangement uses TRBV7-2 and TRBJ2-1, with D possibly TRBD2 on 5 matching bases. Trimming removed 5 bases from V and 7 bases from J, with 12 bases in between. Germline V gene data show CDR1 as SGHTA and CDR2 as FQGNSA. The CDR3 runs 13 residues.